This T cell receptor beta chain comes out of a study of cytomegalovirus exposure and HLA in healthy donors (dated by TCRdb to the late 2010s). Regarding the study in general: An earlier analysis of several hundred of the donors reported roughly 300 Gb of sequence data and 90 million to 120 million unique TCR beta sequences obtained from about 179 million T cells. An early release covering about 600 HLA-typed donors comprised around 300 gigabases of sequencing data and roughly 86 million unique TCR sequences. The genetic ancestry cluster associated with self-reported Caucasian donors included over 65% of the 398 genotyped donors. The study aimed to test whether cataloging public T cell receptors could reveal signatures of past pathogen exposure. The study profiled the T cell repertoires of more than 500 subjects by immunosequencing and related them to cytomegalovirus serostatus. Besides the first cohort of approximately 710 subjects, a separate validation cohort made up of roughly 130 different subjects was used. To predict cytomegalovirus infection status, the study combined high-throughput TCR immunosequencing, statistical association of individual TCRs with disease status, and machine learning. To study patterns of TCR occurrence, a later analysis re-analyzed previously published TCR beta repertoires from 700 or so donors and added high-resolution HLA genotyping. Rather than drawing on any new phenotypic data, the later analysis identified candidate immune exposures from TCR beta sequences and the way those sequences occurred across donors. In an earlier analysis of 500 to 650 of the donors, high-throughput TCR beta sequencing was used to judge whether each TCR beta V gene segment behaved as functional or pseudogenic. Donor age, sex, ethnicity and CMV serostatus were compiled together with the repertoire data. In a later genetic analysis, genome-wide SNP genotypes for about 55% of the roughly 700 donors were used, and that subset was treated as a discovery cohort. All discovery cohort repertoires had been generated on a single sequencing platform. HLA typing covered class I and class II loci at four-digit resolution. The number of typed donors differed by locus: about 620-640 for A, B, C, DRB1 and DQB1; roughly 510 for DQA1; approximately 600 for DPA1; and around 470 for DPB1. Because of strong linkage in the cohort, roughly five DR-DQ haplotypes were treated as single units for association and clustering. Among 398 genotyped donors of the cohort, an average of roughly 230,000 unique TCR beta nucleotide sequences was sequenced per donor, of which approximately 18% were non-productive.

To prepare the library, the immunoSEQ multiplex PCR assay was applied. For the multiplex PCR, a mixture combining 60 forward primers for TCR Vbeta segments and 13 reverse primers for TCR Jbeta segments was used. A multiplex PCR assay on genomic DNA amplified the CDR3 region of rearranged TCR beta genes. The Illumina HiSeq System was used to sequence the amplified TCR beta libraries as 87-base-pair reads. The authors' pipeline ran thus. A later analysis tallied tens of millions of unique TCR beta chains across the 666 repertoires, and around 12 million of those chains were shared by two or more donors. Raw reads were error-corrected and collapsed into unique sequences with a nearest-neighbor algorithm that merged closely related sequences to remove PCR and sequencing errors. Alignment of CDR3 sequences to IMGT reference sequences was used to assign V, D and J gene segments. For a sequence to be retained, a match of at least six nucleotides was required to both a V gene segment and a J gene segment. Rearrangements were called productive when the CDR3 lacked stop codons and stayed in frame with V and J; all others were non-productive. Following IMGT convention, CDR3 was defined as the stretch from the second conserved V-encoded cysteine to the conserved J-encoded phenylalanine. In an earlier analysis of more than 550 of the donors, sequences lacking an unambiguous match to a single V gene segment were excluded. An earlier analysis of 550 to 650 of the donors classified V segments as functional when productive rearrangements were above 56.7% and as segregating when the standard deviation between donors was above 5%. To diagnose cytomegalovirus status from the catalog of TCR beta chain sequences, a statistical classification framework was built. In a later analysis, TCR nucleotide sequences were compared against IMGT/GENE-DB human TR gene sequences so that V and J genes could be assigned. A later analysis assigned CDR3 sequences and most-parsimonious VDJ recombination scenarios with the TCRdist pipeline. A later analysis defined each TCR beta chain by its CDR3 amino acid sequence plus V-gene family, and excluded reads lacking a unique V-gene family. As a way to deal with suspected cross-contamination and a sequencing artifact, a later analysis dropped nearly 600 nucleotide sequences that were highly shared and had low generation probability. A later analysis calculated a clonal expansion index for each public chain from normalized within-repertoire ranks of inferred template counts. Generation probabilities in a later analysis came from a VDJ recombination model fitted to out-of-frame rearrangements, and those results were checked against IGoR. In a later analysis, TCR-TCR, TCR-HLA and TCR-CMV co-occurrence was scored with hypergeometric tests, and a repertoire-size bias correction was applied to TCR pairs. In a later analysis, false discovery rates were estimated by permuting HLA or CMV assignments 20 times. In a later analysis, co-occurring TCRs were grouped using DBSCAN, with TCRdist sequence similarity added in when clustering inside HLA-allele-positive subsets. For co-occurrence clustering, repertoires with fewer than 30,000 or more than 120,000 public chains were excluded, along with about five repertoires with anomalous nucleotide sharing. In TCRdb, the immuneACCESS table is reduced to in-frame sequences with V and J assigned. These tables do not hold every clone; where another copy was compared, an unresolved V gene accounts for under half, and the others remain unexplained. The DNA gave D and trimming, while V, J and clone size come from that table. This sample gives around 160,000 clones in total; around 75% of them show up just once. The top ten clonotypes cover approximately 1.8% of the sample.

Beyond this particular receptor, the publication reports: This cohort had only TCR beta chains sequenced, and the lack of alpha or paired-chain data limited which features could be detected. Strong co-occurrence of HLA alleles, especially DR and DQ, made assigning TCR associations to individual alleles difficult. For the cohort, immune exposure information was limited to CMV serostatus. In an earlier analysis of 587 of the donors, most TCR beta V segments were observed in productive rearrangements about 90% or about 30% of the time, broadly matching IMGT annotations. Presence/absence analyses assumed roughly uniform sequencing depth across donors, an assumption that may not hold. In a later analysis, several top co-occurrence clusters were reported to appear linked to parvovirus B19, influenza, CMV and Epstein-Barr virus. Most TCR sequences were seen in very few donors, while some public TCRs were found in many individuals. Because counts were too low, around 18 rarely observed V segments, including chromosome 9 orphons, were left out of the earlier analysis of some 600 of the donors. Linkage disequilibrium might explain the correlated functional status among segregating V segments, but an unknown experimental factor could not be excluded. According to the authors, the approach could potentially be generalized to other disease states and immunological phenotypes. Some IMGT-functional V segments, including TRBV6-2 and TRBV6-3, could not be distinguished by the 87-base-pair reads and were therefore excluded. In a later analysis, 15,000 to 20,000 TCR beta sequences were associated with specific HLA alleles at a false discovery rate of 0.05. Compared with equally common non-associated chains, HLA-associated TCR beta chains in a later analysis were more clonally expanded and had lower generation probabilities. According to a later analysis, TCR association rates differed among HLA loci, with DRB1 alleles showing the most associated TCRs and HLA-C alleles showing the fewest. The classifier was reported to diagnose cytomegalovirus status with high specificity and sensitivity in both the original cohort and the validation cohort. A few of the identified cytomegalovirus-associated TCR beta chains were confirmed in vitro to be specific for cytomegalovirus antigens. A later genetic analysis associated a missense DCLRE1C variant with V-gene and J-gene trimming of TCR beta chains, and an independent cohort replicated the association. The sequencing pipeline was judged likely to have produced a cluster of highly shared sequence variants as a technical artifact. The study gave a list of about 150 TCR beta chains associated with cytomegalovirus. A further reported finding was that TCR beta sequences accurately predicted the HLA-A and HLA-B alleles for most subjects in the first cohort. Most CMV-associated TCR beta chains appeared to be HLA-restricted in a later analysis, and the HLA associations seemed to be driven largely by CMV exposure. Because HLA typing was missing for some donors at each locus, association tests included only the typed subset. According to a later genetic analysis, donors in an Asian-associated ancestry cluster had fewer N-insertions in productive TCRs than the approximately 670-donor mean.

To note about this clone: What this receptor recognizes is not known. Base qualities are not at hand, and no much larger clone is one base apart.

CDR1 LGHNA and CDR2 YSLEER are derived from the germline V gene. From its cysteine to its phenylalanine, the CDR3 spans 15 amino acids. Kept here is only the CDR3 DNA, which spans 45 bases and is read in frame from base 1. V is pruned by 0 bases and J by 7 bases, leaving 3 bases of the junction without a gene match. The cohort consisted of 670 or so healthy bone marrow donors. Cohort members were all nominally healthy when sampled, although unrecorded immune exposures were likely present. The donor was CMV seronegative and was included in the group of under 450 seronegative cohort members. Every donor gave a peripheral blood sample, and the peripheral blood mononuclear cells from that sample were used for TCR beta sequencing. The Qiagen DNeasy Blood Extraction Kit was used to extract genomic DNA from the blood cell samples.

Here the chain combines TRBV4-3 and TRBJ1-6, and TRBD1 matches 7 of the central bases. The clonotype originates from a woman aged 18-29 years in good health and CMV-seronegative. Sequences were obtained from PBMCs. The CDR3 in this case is CASSQETGINSPLHF. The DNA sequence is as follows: TGCGCCAGCAGCCAAGAGACAGGGATAAATTCACCCCTCCACTTT.